A single sample gave rise to the 24 T cell receptor beta chains below, sequenced in a study of blood T cell repertoires in COVID-19. Clones were sequenced by immunoSEQ multiplex PCR, and TCRdb holds only the in-frame ones, with some missing. Here the sample spans 150,000 to 200,000 clones, about 80% being singletons. Material for sequencing was peripheral blood. The receptors were sampled from a woman between 65 and 79 years old with acute or convalescent COVID-19.

The genes are TRBV7-9 and TRBJ2-3; D possibly corresponds to TRBD2 (5 bases). This CDR3 is built from 14 residues. Germline CDR1 reads SEHNR; CDR2 reads FQNEAQ (reference sequence). V was shortened by 0 bases and J by 1 base, with 5 bases between the two germline ends. The DNA of the CDR3 is TGTGCCAGCAGCTTAGCGGGAGGCACAGATACGCAGTATTTT. Encoded protein: CASSLAGGTDTQYF.

The genes are TRBV12-2 and TRBJ1-5; the tabulated D call, TRBD1, remains unverified against the DNA. TRBV12-2 counts as a pseudogene. The CDR3 runs 16 residues. Written as DNA, the CDR3 is TGTGCAAGTCGCTTCATAGACAGGCGGTTGCGTCAGCCCCAGCATTTT. Protein sequence: CASRFIDRRLRQPQHF.

In its sample, this clone was seen a few times. The chain carries TRBV12-2 and TRBJ2-2; the D call TRBD1 from the table was never checked on the DNA. TRBV12-2 is termed a pseudogene. The CDR3 runs 15 residues. In DNA form, the CDR3 reads TGTGCAAATGAAGCGACAGGGGCATCACACCGGGGAGCTGTTTTT. Translating it yields CANEATGASHRGAVF.

The CDR3 DNA reads as TGTGCCAGCAGCGTAGCCGGGACTAGCGTTTCTCTCGAGCAGTTCTTC. This codes for CASSVAGTSVSLEQFF. J is TRBJ2-1 and V is TRBV9, with TRBD2 matching over 10 bases. V dropped 0 bases and J dropped 10; count of bases not matched to a gene: 10. Germline assignment: CDR1 SGDLS and CDR2 YYNGEE. The CDR3 totals 16 residues.

This clone was recorded once. The CDR3 is CASSIGTSGPGWKQYF. The DNA for the CDR3 is TGTGCCAGTAGTATAGGGACTAGCGGTCCAGGATGGAAGCAGTACTTC. V gene TRBV19 combines with J gene TRBJ2-7, with TRBD2 identical over 10 bases. V shed 1 base and J 8 bases; nucleotides not matched to a gene: 11. Per the germline V gene, CDR1 is LNHDA and CDR2 is SQIVND (reference sequence). This CDR3 is 16 amino acids long.

V and J are TRBV7-3 and TRBJ2-7; 7 positions match TRBD2. The CDR3 runs 13 residues. Germline trimming cut 5 bases from V and 3 bases from J; bases unmatched to any gene: 4. In germline, CDR1 is SGHTA, CDR2 FQGTGA. DNA for the CDR3: TGTGCCAGCAGCCCGGGAGGCGGCTACGAGCAGTACTTC. Translating gives CASSPGGGYEQYF.

The rearrangement links TRBV25-1 to TRBJ1-2; tentative D call: TRBD1 (6 bases). The CDR3 sequence is 14 residues long. CDR1 is MGHDK, CDR2 SYGVNS, per germline. Trimming took off 5 bases at V and 3 bases at J, with 13 bases between the two ends. CDR3 protein: CASSPGGTHYGYTF. CDR3 coding DNA: TGTGCCAGCAGTCCCGGGGGGACACACTATGGCTACACCTTC.

J is TRBJ2-1 and V is TRBV18; TRBD2 aligns across 9 bases. J was trimmed by 6 bases and V by 3 bases; bases with no gene match: 9. Germline CDR1 reads KGHSH; CDR2 reads LQKENI. This CDR3 contains 16 residues. The CDR3 DNA reads TGTGCCAGCTCACCGCTTATAGCGGGAGTGGGCAATGAGCAGTTCTTC. This gives the protein CASSPLIAGVGNEQFF. Full variable domain (rest looked up from reference TRBV18 and TRBJ2-1): NAGVMQNPRHLVRRRGQEARLRCSPMKGHSHVYWYRQLPEEGLKFMVYLQKENIIDESGMPKERFSAEFPKEGPSILRIQQVVRGDSAAYFCASSPLIAGVGNEQFFGPGTRLTVL.

The chain joins TRBV5-1 to TRBJ1-1; possibly TRBD1 for D (6 bases). The V gene lost 5 bases and the J gene lost 1 base, with 15 bases spanning the gap. CDR1 SGHRS and CDR2 YFSETQ come from the germline V gene. CDR3 length equals 15 residues. The CDR3 nucleotides read TGCGCCAGCAGAAGGGATTCACAGGGGAACACTGAAGCTTTCTTT. The encoded protein is CASRRDSQGNTEAFF. Based on the CDR3 plus reference TRBV5-1 and TRBJ1-1, the full variable domain is KAGVTQTPRYLIKTRGQQVTLSCSPISGHRSVSWYQQTPGQGLQFLFEYFSETQRNKGNFPGRFSGRQFSNSRSEMNVSTLELGDSALYLCASRRDSQGNTEAFFGQGTRLTVV.

The chain uses TRBV6-1 and TRBJ1-4, with TRBD1 identical over 9 bases. CDR1 is MNHNS, CDR2 SASEGT, per germline. J lost 12 bases, V lost 3 bases, and 8 bases had no gene match. The CDR3 runs to 14 residues. CDR3 DNA sequence: TGTGCCAGCAGTGACGCCTACAGGGGGCAGGAACTGTTTTTT. It encodes CASSDAYRGQELFF.

This chain links TRBV12-3 or TRBV12-4 with TRBJ1-5; D gene unclear. Trimming cost V 4 bases and J 3 bases, with 7 bases left between them. The CDR3 covers 13 residues. Here the CDR3 reads CASSSAYNQPQHF. CDR3 DNA sequence: TGTGCCAGCAGTTCAGCCTACAATCAGCCCCAGCATTTT.

V gene TRBV3-1 (or the pseudogene TRBV3-2) combines with J gene TRBJ2-5; 11 nucleotides match TRBD1. CDR1 is LGHDT, CDR2 YNNKEL, per germline (reference sequence). This CDR3 is 15 amino acids long. Losses at the gene ends were 5 bases for V and 4 bases for J; bases not matched to a gene: 6. The CDR3 nucleotides read TGTGCCAGCAGCGCGTGGGACAGGGGGGGAGAGACCCAGTACTTC. Residues: CASSAWDRGGETQYF.

This clone occurred once. The J gene is TRBJ2-2, the V gene TRBV2, with no clear D. This CDR3 is built from 15 residues. Germline assignment: CDR1 SNHLY and CDR2 FYNNEI. V was trimmed by 5 bases and J by 0 bases, leaving 10 bases between them. The DNA of the CDR3 is TGTGCCAGCAGTTCCTTTTCGGCGAACACCGGGGAGCTGTTTTTT. It encodes CASSSFSANTGELFF.

The chain has TRBV19 and TRBJ1-1, with 8 bases matching TRBD1. The CDR3 consists of 16 residues. The V segment lost 3 bases and the J segment 10 bases; nucleotides outside the gene matches: 16. Germline V gene lookup returns CDR1 LNHDA and CDR2 SQIVND (reference sequence). The CDR3 region has the DNA TGTGCCAGTAGTATCCAACCAACCGGGACAGGTGGTATAGCTTTCTTT. The encoded protein is CASSIQPTGTGGIAFF. Supplemented by reference TRBV19 and TRBJ1-1, the full variable domain reads DGGITQSPKYLFRKEGQNVTLSCEQNLNHDAMYWYRQDPGQGLRLIYYSQIVNDFQKGDIAEGYSVSREKKESFPLTVTSAQKNPTAFYLCASSIQPTGTGGIAFFGQGTRLTVV.

The CDR3 spells CAISESRPTGEQYF. Written as DNA, the CDR3 is TGTGCCATCAGTGAGTCAAGACCCACAGGAGAGCAGTACTTC. V and J are TRBV10-3 and TRBJ2-7, with D possibly being TRBD1 (5 bases). The V gene's germline CDR1 is ENHRY and CDR2 SYGVKD. V shed 0 bases and J shed 7 bases, with 13 bases lying between them. The CDR3 contains 14 residues.

The chain couples TRBV28 to TRBJ2-7; D is unresolved. The CDR3 spans 11 residues. The V gene's germline CDR1 is MDHEN and CDR2 SYDVKM. V shed 3 bases and J shed 4 bases, with 4 bases lying between them. CDR3 DNA sequence: TGTGCCAGCAGTTTTCAGTACGAGCAGTACTTC. Amino acid sequence: CASSFQYEQYF.

V usage is TRBV7-3 and J usage is TRBJ2-7, with TRBD2 matching over 10 bases. Germline V gene sequence: CDR1 SGHTA, CDR2 FQGTGA. This CDR3 spans 16 amino acids. V was clipped by 2 bases and J by 4 bases; unmatched bases: 8. The CDR3 sequence: CASSLGPLAGGYEQYF. Here the CDR3 DNA reads TGTGCCAGCAGCTTAGGTCCTTTAGCGGGAGGATACGAGCAGTACTTC. The complete variable domain, with remaining parts taken from reference TRBV7-3 and TRBJ2-7, reads GAGVSQTPSNKVTEKGKYVELRCDPISGHTALYWYRQSLGQGPEFLIYFQGTGAADDSGLPNDRFFAVRPEGSVSTLKIQRTERGDSAVYLCASSLGPLAGGYEQYFGPGTRLTVT.

CDR3 sequence reads: CASSLETAVNYEQYF. CDR3 nucleotide sequence: TGTGCCAGCAGCTTGGAAACTGCCGTGAACTACGAGCAGTACTTC. V is TRBV5-6 and J is TRBJ2-7; D remains ambiguous. This CDR3 comprises 15 residues. V lost 0 bases and J lost 3, with 13 bases in between. Germline V CDR1 and CDR2: SGHDT, YYEEEE.

The V and J genes are TRBV5-4 and TRBJ1-1; D not resolved. In germline, CDR1 is SGHNT, CDR2 YYREEE (reference sequence). V gave up 0 bases and J gave up 8 bases, with 14 bases separating them. This CDR3 is 14 amino acids long. The chain's CDR3 is CASSLEAGRPEAFF. In DNA, the CDR3 is TGTGCCAGCAGCTTGGAGGCCGGCAGGCCAGAAGCTTTCTTT.

The rearrangement joins TRBV5-1 to TRBJ2-7; D remains ambiguous. Germline V gene sequence: CDR1 SGHRS, CDR2 YFSETQ. Trimming cost V 4 bases and J 0 bases, with 8 bases left between them. The CDR3 sequence is 13 residues long. CDR3 DNA: TGCGCCAGCAGCGGAGCGAGCTCCTACGAGCAGTACTTC. Translating it yields CASSGASSYEQYF.

J is TRBJ2-1 and V is TRBV24-1, with D perhaps TRBD2 (6 bases). V dropped 4 bases and J dropped 6 bases, with 12 bases sitting between them. The CDR3 totals 14 residues. Germline assignment: CDR1 KGHDR and CDR2 SFDVKD. In DNA, the CDR3 is TGTGCCACCAGTGACCCTACTAGCCTCAATGAGCAGTTCTTC. Its translation: CATSDPTSLNEQFF.

This clone has more than one count but fewer than ten. The V call is TRBV6-1, the J call TRBJ2-7, with 7 bases matching TRBD1. Unmatched junction bases numbered 1, after V lost 0 bases and J lost 5 bases. The length of the CDR3 is 13 residues. Germline V gene data show CDR1 as MNHNS and CDR2 as SASEGT. CDR3 DNA: TGTGCCAGCAGTGAAGCGGACAGGAACGAGCAGTACTTC. Translated: CASSEADRNEQYF.

The chain recombines TRBV7-2 with TRBJ1-3; 8 bases map to TRBD1. V gave up 5 bases and J gave up 1 base; unmatched junction bases: 4. Per germline, CDR1 SGHTA and CDR2 FQGNSA. The CDR3 totals 15 residues. The CDR3 reads CASSARTGSGNTIYF. The CDR3 nucleotides are TGTGCCAGCAGCGCCCGGACAGGGTCTGGAAACACCATATATTTT.

This clone was detected a few times. The V gene is TRBV7-2, the J gene TRBJ2-2; D is ambiguous. The CDR3 covers 15 residues. Germline V gene lookup returns CDR1 SGHTA and CDR2 FQGNSA. Trimming took off 5 bases at V and 4 bases at J, with 14 bases between the two ends. DNA of the CDR3: TGTGCCAGCAGCCTGTTGTTGCGAGGCACCGGGGAGCTGTTTTTT. Amino acid sequence: CASSLLLRGTGELFF.